Reported below is one TCR beta chain. The clone's antigen remains unknown. No quality values exist for individual bases; no much larger clone is one base distant. The immunoSEQ Assay, a bias-controlled multiplex PCR, was used to amplify TCRbeta CDR3 regions from genomic DNA. The original methods were these. Nucleated cell counts per sample were estimated from amplification of reference gene primers within the assay. To quantify the absolute abundance of each unique TCRbeta CDR3 rearrangement, sequence reads were collapsed and filtered. For each sample, productive Simpson clonality was calculated as the square root of Simpson's diversity index over productive rearrangements. TCRdb retrieved this table from immuneACCESS and kept in-frame rearrangements only. Not all clones are present; in checked studies, unresolved V genes account for under half, and no reason is known for the remainder. V and J calls and clone size are as listed in that table; D and trimming were resolved from the DNA. The sample table contains 150,000 to 180,000 clones; only one count was recorded for about 85% of them. The ten biggest clones cover roughly 0.62% of the sample.

This specimen belongs to a study of blood T cell repertoires in COVID-19 (TCRdb year 2020). About the investigation overall: Samples covering the acute and convalescent phases of COVID-19 were provided by collaborators in the United States, Italy and Spain. The prospective study material was composed of cDNA or gDNA derived from T cells, B-cell-depleted T cells, or PBMCs. Subjects who had been exposed to COVID-19, were actively infected with it, or had recovered from it provided the deeply sampled blood TCRbeta repertoires that made up the dataset. A freely available public database, intended as a resource for researchers studying the immune response to SARS-CoV-2, is where the repertoires were released. Samples came from the ongoing ImmuneRACE study (first 160 participants) plus 1,254 subjects from 6 global collaborators. Sample metadata almost always included a de-identified subject ID, COVID-19 status, age in years and sex. Where HLA class I and class II types were available, the types were taken from metadata supplied by the sample provider, not from assay-based typing. General study outcomes and caveats: The quantity of clinical and demographic metadata differed by source and by participant and was supplied without curation.

Here V drops 3 bases and J drops 1 base, and the junction holds 6 bases not matched to any gene. The CDR3 contains 16 residues, cysteine and phenylalanine counted. Only the CDR3 DNA stays, 48 bases, in frame from base 1. Via the germline V gene (reference sequence), CDR1 is LNHDA and CDR2 SQIVND. One collaborating source in Seattle enrolled patients during active infection and followed them longitudinally through the course of disease. Each collaborating institution followed its own protocols to collect whole blood in K2EDTA tubes. For TCRbeta analysis, collaborator samples were shipped as frozen whole blood, as isolated PBMCs, or as DNA extracted from either sample type.

Source material: peripheral blood. This chain is built from TRBV19 and TRBJ2-3; TRBD1 agrees with 8 junctional bases. The sequence was obtained from a man aged 55-75 years with COVID-19, enrolled during active disease. Here the CDR3 is given as CASSIRTGKGTDTQYF. In nucleotides, the sequence is TGTGCCAGTAGTATCAGGACAGGGAAAGGCACAGATACGCAGTATTTT.